This T cell receptor beta chain comes out of a study of cytomegalovirus exposure and HLA in healthy donors. Assay: immunoSEQ multiplex PCR; the TCRdb copy retains only in-frame clones and omits some. Of roughly 240,000 clones listed, roughly 89% are singletons. The V gene's germline CDR1 is SEHNR and CDR2 FQNEAQ (reference sequence). The CDR3 covers 14 residues. The germline V and J ends were trimmed by 4 bases and 2 bases, with 9 bases remaining between them. The source is a man between 18 and 35 years old in good health and CMV-seronegative. The material sequenced was PBMCs. This chain connects TRBV7-9 to TRBJ2-1; D may be TRBD1 (6 bases). CDR3 protein: CASSSGATYNEQFF. In DNA form, the CDR3 reads TGTGCCAGCAGCTCAGGGGCAACCTACAATGAGCAGTTCTTC.